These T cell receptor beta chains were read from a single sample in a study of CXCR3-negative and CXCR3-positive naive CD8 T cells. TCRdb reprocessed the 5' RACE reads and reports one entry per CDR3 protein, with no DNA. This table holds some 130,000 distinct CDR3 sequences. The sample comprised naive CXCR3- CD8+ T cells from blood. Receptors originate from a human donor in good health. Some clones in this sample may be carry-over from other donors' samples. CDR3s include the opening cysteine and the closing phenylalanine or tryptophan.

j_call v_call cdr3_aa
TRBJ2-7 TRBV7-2 CASSQGSGDKQYF
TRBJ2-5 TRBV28 CASGTGVKETQYF
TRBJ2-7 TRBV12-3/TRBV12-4 CASSSGTGYYEQYF
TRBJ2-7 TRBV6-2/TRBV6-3 CASSKRGLRDEQYF
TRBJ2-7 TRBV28 CASSLEGVYSYEQYF
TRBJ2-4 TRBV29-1 CSVEAGAGPGNIQYF
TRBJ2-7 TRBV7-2 CASSLKGRSYEQYF
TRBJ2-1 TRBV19 CASSIDRVGGSYNEQFF
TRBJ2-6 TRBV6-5 CASSIVGSGANVLTF
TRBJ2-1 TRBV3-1 CASSQDYNEQFF
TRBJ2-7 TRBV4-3 CASSQERTEAYEQYF
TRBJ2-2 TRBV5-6 CASSFLQGLTGELFF
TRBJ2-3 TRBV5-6 CASSLGQDWYF
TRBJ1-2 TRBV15 CATSRVETGGAGYTF
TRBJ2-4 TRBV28 CASSPGTSGGRVAKNIQYF
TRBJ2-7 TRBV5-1 CASSLGDREQYF
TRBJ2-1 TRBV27 CASSLWWLAGSYNEQFF
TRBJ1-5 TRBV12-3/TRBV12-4 CASSFLLGGREPQHF
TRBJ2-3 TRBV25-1 CASSEWGSGVDTQYF
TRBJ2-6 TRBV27 CASSFEGGANVLTF
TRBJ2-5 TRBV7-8 CASSLVLIQRGSQETQYF
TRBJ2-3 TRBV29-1 CSVEDLVGTQYF
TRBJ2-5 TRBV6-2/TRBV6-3 CASSYSRRDRDNQETQYF
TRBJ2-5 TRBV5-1 CASSLDFGTSQETQYF
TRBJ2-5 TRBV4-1 CASSQDLGTGVQETQYF
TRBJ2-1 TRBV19 CASKTSGNEQFF
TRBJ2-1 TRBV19 CASSISDEQFF
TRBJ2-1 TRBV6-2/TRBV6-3 CASRTNNEQFF
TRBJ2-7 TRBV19 CASSWDRTYEQYF
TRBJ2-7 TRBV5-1 CASSLDGTAGYEQYF
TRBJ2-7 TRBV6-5 CASSSTGVEQYF
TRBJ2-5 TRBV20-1 CSAGGSAERLGTQYF
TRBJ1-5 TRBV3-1 CASSQDPQGDQPQHF
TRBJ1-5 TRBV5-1 CASSLVGGGSNQPQHF
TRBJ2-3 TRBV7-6 CASSGPGGASTDTQYF
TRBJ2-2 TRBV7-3 CASSLTSGQMPSPTGELFF
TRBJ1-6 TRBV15 CATSPGEMSNSPLHF
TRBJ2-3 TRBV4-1 CASSRGTDTQYF
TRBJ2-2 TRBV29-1 CSATLAANTGELFF
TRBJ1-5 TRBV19 CASSRVNQPQHF
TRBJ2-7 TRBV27 CASRLAGSYEQYF
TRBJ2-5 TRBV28 CASSRRRGGETQYF